A few counts support the clone carrying this T cell receptor (beta chain). As handled by the study authors: The authors estimated nucleated cell counts from reference gene primer amplification. Libraries were prepared by immunoSEQ multiplex PCR; TCRdb keeps only in-frame clonotypes and omits some of them. V and J calls plus clone size are reproduced from that table; the DNA served to infer D and trimming. The sample records about 52,000 clones, over 75% being singletons. The sample comes from a study of blood T cell repertoires in COVID-19. Study-wide background: Some COVID-19 samples were acute and others convalescent; all came from the United States, Italy and Spain. PBMCs, B-cell-depleted T cells, or T cells were the source of the cDNA or gDNA that made up the material.

The clonotype originates from an older man with active COVID-19. Material for sequencing was peripheral blood.

CDR3 loop: CAISDGQGPYTGELFF. CDR3 coding DNA: TGTGCCATCAGTGACGGGCAGGGGCCCTACACCGGGGAGCTGTTTTTT. This rearrangement joins TRBV10-3 to TRBJ2-2; TRBD1 might be the D (6 bases). The CDR3 runs to 16 residues. CDR1 ENHRY and CDR2 SYGVKD come from the germline V gene. Deletions cut 3 bases from V and 3 bases from J, with 14 bases between.